The subject of this entry is one T cell receptor (beta chain). Antigen: not known. These data originate in a study of monozygotic twins with inflammatory bowel disease. Whole-study findings and limits: Comparison of concordant versus discordant twins revealed no difference in repertoire similarity, possibly due to limited power. The analysis failed to separate different T cell subtypes. The authors found no support for a single strong IBD-associated signal or clonotype.

TCRdb processed the 5' RACE reads again and assigns one entry to each CDR3 protein, with no DNA. Its table records some 440,000 distinct CDR3 sequences. The CDR3 spans 17 residues. Looked up from germline, CDR1 is LNHDA and CDR2 is SQIVND (reference sequence). The sequenced sample was blood. The receptor comes from a human donor with ulcerative colitis or Crohn's disease, or a healthy co-twin of an affected twin (not recorded which). The V and J genes are TRBV19 and TRBJ2-7; TCRdb proposes TRBD1, but this gene call is untestable without DNA. The CDR3 is CASSISRDRGHTYEQYF.